This T cell receptor beta chain originates from a study of PD-L1 blockade in urothelial cancer. At the level of the study: Prior chemotherapy in patients spanned 0 to 3 regimens. At 6 weeks and at 3 weeks (second dose) after treatment start, blood was analyzed.

Germline loops: CDR1 SNHLY, CDR2 FYNNEI. V was shortened by 2 bases and J by 0 bases, with 10 bases between the two germline ends. The CDR3 runs to 16 residues. As for this clone: What it binds is unknown.

General study points: Below-median blood TCR clonality before treatment forecast better survival.

This table comes from immunoSEQ multiplex PCR, and its TCRdb copy is limited to in-frame clones, with some not included. The sample lists tens of thousands of clones, roughly four fifths occurring once. The time point denotes: pretreatment peripheral blood. The chain couples TRBV2 to TRBJ2-2; D not resolved. This clonotype was sampled from a man in his fifties or sixties with urothelial cancer. The sample was PBMCs, taken around atezolizumab (anti-PD-L1) treatment. Here the CDR3 DNA reads TGTGCCAGCAGTGAAAGTAGCACCGCGAACACCGGGGAGCTGTTTTTT. It yields the protein CASSESSTANTGELFF.